These 25 T cell receptor beta chains were sequenced from one sample in a study of cytomegalovirus exposure and HLA in healthy donors (dated by TCRdb to about 2017). Libraries came from the immunoSEQ multiplex PCR assay. For the multiplex PCR, a mixture combining 60 forward primers for TCR Vbeta segments and 13 reverse primers for TCR Jbeta segments was used. In TCRdb, the immuneACCESS table is reduced to in-frame sequences with V and J assigned. These tables do not hold every clone; where another copy was compared, an unresolved V gene accounts for under half, and the others remain unexplained. This sample has 180,000 or so clones in its table, and over 60% of those were observed once. The ten biggest clones cover 0.65% to 0.95% of the sample. Specimen: PBMCs. The origin of the receptors is a female donor in good health and CMV-seronegative.

This chain connects TRBV6-5 to TRBJ1-1; a possible D gene is TRBD1 (6 bases). The length of the CDR3 is 15 residues. Germline V gene sequence: CDR1 MNHEY, CDR2 SVGAGI. Trimming left V 5 bases short and J 1 base short, with 14 bases between. The CDR3: CASSREGVPNTEAFF. The DNA of the CDR3 is TGTGCCAGCAGTCGAGAGGGGGTCCCGAACACTGAAGCTTTCTTT.

The chain recombines TRBV7-2 with TRBJ1-5; TRBD1 matches at 7 bases. The CDR3 loop spans 16 amino acids. Germline CDR1 SGHTA, CDR2 FQGNSA. Trimming took 2 bases from V and 2 from J; bases not matched to a gene: 6. The CDR3 bases are TGTGCCAGCAGCTTAAATGACAGGGTCGGCAATCAGCCCCAGCATTTT. Protein product: CASSLNDRVGNQPQHF.

In this sample, this clone turned up once. The CDR3 DNA is TGTGCCAGTAGTATGTACAGAGGACAGGGATTTGGCTACACCTTC. The encoded protein is CASSMYRGQGFGYTF. The J gene is TRBJ1-2, the V gene TRBV19; 8 bases fit TRBD1. The V segment lost 3 bases and the J segment 7 bases; nucleotides outside the gene matches: 10. The CDR3 runs to 15 residues. The germline CDR1 and CDR2 sequences are LNHDA and SQIVND (reference sequence).

The chain joins TRBV7-2 to TRBJ2-4, with TRBD2 matching 8 bases. The CDR3 length is 16 residues. After removal of 1 base from V and 6 bases from J, the junction contained 8 bases not matched to a gene. CDR1 and CDR2 from the germline V gene are SGHTA and FQGNSA. CDR3 amino acids: CASSLGVGGAGNIQYF. CDR3 DNA sequence: TGTGCCAGCAGCTTAGGGGTCGGGGGGGCTGGAAACATTCAGTACTTC.

The rearrangement links TRBV28 to TRBJ1-2; TRBD1 agrees at 9 bases. Germline loops: CDR1 MDHEN, CDR2 SYDVKM. CDR3 size: 14 residues. The V gene end was trimmed by 4 bases and the J gene end by 3 bases; junction bases not matched to a gene: 3. The CDR3, as DNA: TGTGCCAGCAGTTCCACAGGGGGCGACTATGGCTACACCTTC. Translating it yields CASSSTGGDYGYTF.

The J gene is TRBJ2-7, the V gene TRBV11-2, with D unresolved. Trimming cost V 0 bases and J 7 bases, with 7 bases left between them. The CDR3 is 12 residues long. Germline CDR1 reads SGHAT; CDR2 reads FQNNGV. The CDR3 loop is CASSLDLREQYF. CDR3 DNA sequence: TGTGCCAGCAGCTTAGATCTGCGGGAGCAGTACTTC.

This clone was seen a handful of times. The rearrangement joins TRBV5-6 to TRBJ1-2, with 9 nucleotides matching TRBD1. The CDR3 has 16 amino acids. Germline trimming cut 5 bases from V and 0 bases from J; bases unmatched to any gene: 8. Germline V gene sequence: CDR1 SGHDT, CDR2 YYEEEE. The CDR3 loop reads CASSTGTGRTNYGYTF. In nucleotides, the CDR3 is TGTGCCAGCAGTACTGGGACAGGGAGAACTAACTATGGCTACACCTTC.

This chain connects TRBV5-1 to TRBJ2-3; no reliable D call. The V end lost 4 bases, the J end lost 0 bases, and 6 bases lay between the germline ends. Germline-derived CDR1 and CDR2 are SGHRS and YFSETQ. CDR3 length equals 13 residues. As DNA, the CDR3 is TGCGCCAGCAGCGAGAGTAGCACAGATACGCAGTATTTT. Its translation: CASSESSTDTQYF. Full variable domain (outside the CDR3, taken from reference TRBV5-1 and TRBJ2-3): KAGVTQTPRYLIKTRGQQVTLSCSPISGHRSVSWYQQTPGQGLQFLFEYFSETQRNKGNFPGRFSGRQFSNSRSEMNVSTLELGDSALYLCASSESSTDTQYFGPGTRLTVL.

The genes are TRBV7-9 and TRBJ1-1; 7 bases fit TRBD1. Germline CDR1 SEHNR, CDR2 FQNEAQ (reference sequence). The CDR3 length is 11 residues. Trimming cost V 5 bases and J 6 bases; bases outside gene matches: 0. CDR3 sequence: CASSRGPEAFF. CDR3 nucleotides: TGTGCCAGCAGCAGGGGGCCTGAAGCTTTCTTT.

The chain is built from TRBV5-5 and TRBJ2-7; D is ambiguous. Germline CDR1 is SGHKS and CDR2 is YYEKEE (reference sequence). The CDR3 has 17 residues. V lost 0 bases to trimming and J lost 0 bases, with 16 bases between them. CDR3 sequence (DNA): TGTGCCAGCAGCTTGGGCGGCCTGGTGCAGTCCTCCTACGAGCAGTACTTC. It translates to CASSLGGLVQSSYEQYF.

This chain uses TRBV7-3 with TRBJ2-7, with D uncertain. Trimming removed 5 bases at V and 9 bases at J, with 8 bases between. This CDR3 has 10 amino acids. The germline gives CDR1 SGHTA, CDR2 FQGTGA. The CDR3 region is CASSPGVQYF. The DNA of the CDR3 is TGTGCCAGCAGCCCGGGTGTGCAGTACTTC.

The rearrangement links TRBV6-1 to TRBJ2-7; 7 bases match TRBD2. V was pared by 7 bases and J by 5 bases, with 11 bases of the junction left unmatched. CDR1 MNHNS and CDR2 SASEGT come from the germline V gene. CDR3 length: 14 amino acids. The CDR3 DNA sequence: TGTGCCAGCATCTTTGGGGGGGAGTCCCACGAGCAGTACTTC. This encodes CASIFGGESHEQYF.

The chain links TRBV27 to TRBJ2-7; possible D gene TRBD2, 6 bases. Germline V gene sequence: CDR1 MNHEY, CDR2 SMNVEV (reference sequence). CDR3 length: 14 amino acids. Between the trimmed V and J ends, which lost 6 bases and 3 bases, there was a span of 15 bases. For the CDR3, the DNA is TGTGCCAGCAGCCAACTAGCAGGCCACTACGAGCAGTACTTC. It encodes CASSQLAGHYEQYF.

This rearrangement joins TRBV10-3 to TRBJ2-7; TRBD2 aligns across 7 bases. This CDR3 is built from 14 residues. Trimming at V came to 7 bases and at J to 0 bases, leaving 6 bases not matched to a gene. Germline lookup yields CDR1 ENHRY and CDR2 SYGVKD. CDR3 amino acids: CAIKAGVGSYEQYF. As DNA, the CDR3 is TGTGCCATCAAGGCGGGGGTCGGCTCCTACGAGCAGTACTTC.

This chain uses TRBV5-8 with TRBJ1-2, with TRBD1 identical over 10 bases. This CDR3 comprises 14 residues. V was clipped by 0 bases and J by 4 bases; unmatched bases: 0. The germline CDR1 and CDR2 sequences are SGHTS and YDEGEE. The CDR3 DNA reads as TGTGCCAGCAGCTTGGGGGACAGGGGCTATGGCTACACCTTC. Translating it yields CASSLGDRGYGYTF.

This clone showed up just a few times. The CDR3 bases are TGCGCCAGCAGCCCACTCAGGGGGCTGGGACTAGCGGGAGAAGCAGATACGCAGTATTTT. Its translation is CASSPLRGLGLAGEADTQYF. The V gene is TRBV5-1, the J gene TRBJ2-3; TRBD2 agrees at 14 bases. V was pared by 4 bases and J by 4 bases, with 17 bases of the junction left unmatched. The CDR3 totals 20 residues. Germline CDR1 reads SGHRS; CDR2 reads YFSETQ.

The CDR3, as DNA: TGTGCCAGCAGCCAAGCCAGTACTGTCGGGAGCAATCAGCCCCAGCATTTT. Translating it yields CASSQASTVGSNQPQHF. This chain connects TRBV4-2 to TRBJ1-5; no definite D call. Germline V gives CDR1 LGHNA, CDR2 YNFKEQ. Trimming left V 1 base short and J 1 base short, with 14 bases between. The CDR3 extends over 17 amino acids.

The rearrangement joins TRBV7-3 to TRBJ2-3; tentative D call: TRBD2 (6 bases). The CDR3 is made up of 15 amino acids. The germline V gene has CDR1 SGHTA and CDR2 FQGTGA. The V end lost 5 bases, the J end lost 5 bases, and 17 bases lay between the germline ends. The CDR3 loop reads CASSPGTLKGDTQYF. The DNA of the CDR3 is TGTGCCAGCAGCCCCGGGACTCTCAAGGGAGATACGCAGTATTTT.

V is TRBV7-2 and J is TRBJ2-1, with 10 nucleotides matching TRBD2. J gave up 6 bases and V 3 bases, and 5 bases lay outside the gene matches. Germline V gene lookup returns CDR1 SGHTA and CDR2 FQGNSA. This CDR3 spans 15 amino acids. The CDR3 loop is CASSFTSGKGNEQFF. As DNA, the CDR3 is TGTGCCAGCAGCTTCACTAGCGGGAAAGGCAATGAGCAGTTCTTC.

This chain joins TRBV19 and TRBJ2-2, with 9 bases that match TRBD2. CDR3 size: 21 residues. J gave up 0 bases and V 6 bases, and 20 bases lay outside the gene matches. CDR1 and CDR2 (germline): LNHDA, SQIVND (reference sequence). In nucleotides, the CDR3 is TGTGCCAGTAGCCTAGTTACAGGGGACTTCGCGGGGGGGCCGAACACCGGGGAGCTGTTTTTT. The encoded protein is CASSLVTGDFAGGPNTGELFF.

The chain couples TRBV9 to TRBJ2-3; 7 bases agree with TRBD2. CDR3 length: 15 amino acids. Germline lookup yields CDR1 SGDLS and CDR2 YYNGEE. V lost 3 bases, J lost 2 bases, and 6 bases stayed unmatched. The CDR3 DNA sequence: TGTGCCAGCAGCGCCCTAGCGGCGATCACAGATACGCAGTATTTT. Translation gives CASSALAAITDTQYF. The variable domain in full, with the rest retrieved from reference TRBV9 and TRBJ2-3, is DSGVTQTPKHLITATGQRVTLRCSPRSGDLSVYWYQQSLDQGLQFLIQYYNGEERAKGNILERFSAQQFPDLHSELNLSSLELGDSALYFCASSALAAITDTQYFGPGTRLTVL.

CDR3 sequence reads: CASSIVGGYEQYF. CDR3 in DNA: TGTGCCAGTAGTATAGTAGGGGGCTACGAGCAGTACTTC. The V call is TRBV19, the J call TRBJ2-7; D may be TRBD1 (6 bases). From germline, CDR1 is LNHDA and CDR2 SQIVND (reference sequence). V lost 1 base, J lost 3 bases, and 7 bases lay in between. CDR3 size: 13 residues.

The J gene is TRBJ2-3, the V gene TRBV9; 9 bases line up with TRBD2. With 3 bases clipped from V and 2 bases from J, the junction kept 4 bases outside the gene matches. Germline V gene data show CDR1 as SGDLS and CDR2 as YYNGEE. This CDR3 is 15 amino acids long. CDR3 DNA sequence: TGTGCCAGCAGCGGACTAGCGGTCCACACAGATACGCAGTATTTT. Its translation: CASSGLAVHTDTQYF.

This chain connects TRBV7-9 to TRBJ2-3; TRBD2 agrees at 9 bases. The V and J ends lost 7 bases and 2 bases, in that order; junction bases with no gene match: 10. CDR1 and CDR2 (germline): SEHNR, FQNEAQ (reference sequence). This CDR3 has 16 amino acids. The CDR3 DNA follows: TGTGCCAGCATCTGGGCCTTAGCGGGGGACACAGATACGCAGTATTTT. Translated: CASIWALAGDTDTQYF.

The genes are TRBV19 and TRBJ2-5, with D unresolved. The CDR3 runs to 14 residues. Germline V CDR1 and CDR2: LNHDA, SQIVND (reference sequence). With 4 bases removed from V and 0 bases from J, the gap between germline ends came to 9 bases. The CDR3 nucleotides are TGTGCCAGTAGTAGGCAAACGTACCAAGAGACCCAGTACTTC. As protein: CASSRQTYQETQYF.